Listed below are T cell receptor beta chains from one sample, sequenced in a study of shared clonotypes between healthy human individuals. The method was immunoSEQ multiplex PCR; TCRdb's version includes in-frame clones alone and lacks a portion of them. The sample shows approximately 350,000 clones, under 80% of them seen only once. The sample consisted of memory CD4+ T cells sorted from blood. The source is a young man in good health. Each CDR3 is given with its conserved first and last residue. Fields, in order: clone size, D gene, J gene, V gene, CDR3 DNA, CDR3 protein. D genes are given only for firm matches. Size values are once, few and many counts, or a class for expanded clones, and some rows have none.

. . TRBJ2-7 TRBV5-1 TGCGCCAGCAGCTTCTTGGGGGAAGGGTACGAGCAGTACTTC CASSFLGEGYEQYF
. . TRBJ2-5 TRBV7-2 TGTGCCAGCAGCCCACACCCTCGAAAGGAGACCCAGTACTTC CASSPHPRKETQYF
few . TRBJ2-7 TRBV9 TGTGCCAGCAGCGTATTATACAGGCCAAAAACACGAAAAGACTACGAGCAGTACTTC CASSVLYRPKTRKDYEQYF
. . TRBJ2-7 TRBV15 TGTGCCACCAGCAGAGATCGACCCAGGACACCAACCTACGAGCAGTACTTC CATSRDRPRTPTYEQYF
. TRBD2 TRBJ2-3 TRBV6-5 TGTGCCAGCAGTTCTAGCGGGAGTAGAGATACGCAGTATTTT CASSSSGSRDTQYF
. TRBD1 TRBJ2-1 TRBV6-1 TGTGCCAGCAGTGGGGACAGGGGAACCTCCTACAATGAGCAGTTCTTC CASSGDRGTSYNEQFF
. TRBD1 TRBJ2-1 TRBV27 TGTGCCAGCAAAACAGGGGGCTCCTACAATGAGCAGTTCTTC CASKTGGSYNEQFF
. . TRBJ2-5 TRBV7-8 TGTGCCAGCAGCCCAGCAGGGGTTCGAGAGACCCAGTACTTC CASSPAGVRETQYF
. . TRBJ2-7 TRBV7-2 TGTGCCAGCAGCTTAAGTCCCCGGGAGCAGTACTTC CASSLSPREQYF
. TRBD2 TRBJ2-1 TRBV10-3 TGTGCCATCAGTGAGTCGGGACTAGCTTACAATGAGCAGTTCTTC CAISESGLAYNEQFF
. . TRBJ1-2 TRBV5-4 TGTGCCAGCAGCTTGGCCGGAGGAGGTAGGGGAGGAGGCTACACCTTC CASSLAGGGRGGGYTF
. . TRBJ1-4 TRBV18 TGTGCCAGCTCTCCCAGTATCGCTGTAAATGAAAAACTGTTTTTT CASSPSIAVNEKLFF
. . TRBJ2-3 TRBV6-6 TGTGCCAGCAGAGACCAAAAGGGAACAGATACGCAGTATTTT CASRDQKGTDTQYF
. TRBD1 TRBJ1-2 TRBV5-1 TGCGCCAGCAGCTGGACAGGAAACTATGGCTACACCTTC CASSWTGNYGYTF
. TRBD1 TRBJ1-5 TRBV6-1 TGTGCCAGCAGCCCTAACAGGGGATCCGTGAAGCCCCAGCATTTT CASSPNRGSVKPQHF
. . TRBJ2-7 TRBV11-3 TGTGCCAGCAGCTTAGGGGGTCAGGGGTACGAGCAGTACTTC CASSLGGQGYEQYF
many . TRBJ2-3 TRBV27 TGTGCCAGCAGCCGGGGATATCTTGCAGATACGCAGTATTTT CASSRGYLADTQYF
few TRBD2 TRBJ2-3 TRBV6-5 TGTGCCAGCAGTTACGGGCGCGGGAGGGCCACAGATACGCAGTATTTT CASSYGRGRATDTQYF
. TRBD2 TRBJ2-7 TRBV4-3 TGCGCCAGCAGCCAAAAAACTCTTAGCGGGTCCTACGAGCAGTACTTC CASSQKTLSGSYEQYF
. . TRBJ1-1 TRBV4-1 TGCGCCAGCAGCCAAGATCCTTTTAGAGAACCCCTCTTT CASSQDPFREPLF
. TRBD1 TRBJ1-2 TRBV29-1 TGCAGCGGCGGGCCGGGACAGGGGAATCTTAACTATGGCTACACCTTC CSGGPGQGNLNYGYTF
. TRBD1 TRBJ2-7 TRBV10-3 TGTGCCATCAGTGAGTCGAGGGCAGGACAGGGGATTTCCTACGAGCAGTACTTC CAISESRAGQGISYEQYF
. . TRBJ1-1 TRBV7-8 TGTGCCAGCAGCTTAGTAATCGGGAGTACTGAAGCTTTCTTT CASSLVIGSTEAFF
. . TRBJ2-5 TRBV7-8 TGTGCCAGCAGCCGTAGTCGAGTACTTCACCAAGAGACCCAGTACTTC CASSRSRVLHQETQYF
. . TRBJ2-5 TRBV7-7 TGTGCCAGCAGCTTATTTTTTAGCGGCCAAGAGACCCAGTACTTC CASSLFFSGQETQYF
. . TRBJ2-5 TRBV16 TGTGCCAGCAGCCTGAAGGAAGGTGGGACCCAGTACTTC CASSLKEGGTQYF
few . TRBJ2-7 TRBV7-9 TGTGCCAGCAGCTTATATGACGAGCAGTACTTC CASSLYDEQYF
. TRBD1 TRBJ1-2 TRBV5-5 TGTGCCAGCACCACCCCAGGGGGCGGTCTTGGTAATGGCTACACCTTC CASTTPGGGLGNGYTF
. TRBD2 TRBJ2-3 TRBV10-1 TGCGCCAGCTCTTATAGCGGGAGCACAGATACGCAGTATTTT CASSYSGSTDTQYF
few TRBD2 TRBJ2-3 TRBV5-4 TGTGCCAGCAGCGGGACTAGCGGGAGGATGACAGATACGCAGTATTTT CASSGTSGRMTDTQYF
few TRBD2 TRBJ2-1 TRBV7-3 TGTGCCAGCAGCTTAACCTGGACTAGCGGGAGTAATGAGCAGTTCTTC CASSLTWTSGSNEQFF
. . TRBJ2-3 TRBV2 TGTGCCAGCAGTGAACGCAGCACAGATACGCAGTATTTT CASSERSTDTQYF
. . TRBJ2-7 TRBV29-1 TGCAGCGTTTCTGACAGTACCTACGAGCAGTACTTC CSVSDSTYEQYF
. . TRBJ2-1 TRBV7-9 TGTGCCAGCAGCTTGGATCTCTCCTACAATGAGCAGTTCTTC CASSLDLSYNEQFF
. . TRBJ1-4 TRBV6-5 TGTGCCAGCCGGGGGAATGAAAAACTGTTTTTT CASRGNEKLFF
. . TRBJ2-1 TRBV2 TGTGCCAGCAGTGAACAGAAAGGGAATGAGCAGTTCTTC CASSEQKGNEQFF
. . TRBJ1-2 TRBV28 TGTGCCGGCGGACGGAGAAACTATGGCTACACCTTC CAGGRRNYGYTF
. . TRBJ1-2 TRBV29-1 TGCAGCGCCGCTTACGGTGGGATGGGGGACGGCTACACCTTC CSAAYGGMGDGYTF
once TRBD1 TRBJ2-3 TRBV4-1 TGCGCCAGCAGCCCACGGACAGGTAACGCAGATACGCAGTATTTT CASSPRTGNADTQYF
. . TRBJ1-5 TRBV5-8 TGTGCCAGCAGCGGGGGGAAGGGGACCAATCAGCCCCAGCATTTT CASSGGKGTNQPQHF
. . TRBJ2-5 TRBV25-1 TGTGCCAGCAGTGAATATAAGGGTTTGGAGACCCAGTACTTC CASSEYKGLETQYF
. TRBD2 TRBJ2-7 TRBV7-2 TGTGCCAGCAGCTTAGGAGGTGGGAGGGGCTACGAGCAGTACTTC CASSLGGGRGYEQYF
. . TRBJ1-1 TRBV28 TGTGCCAGCAGTCCCCCGAAAATGAACACTGAAGCTTTCTTT CASSPPKMNTEAFF
. . TRBJ1-5 TRBV4-3 TGCGCCAGCAGCCAAACCCGGAGTCCCAATCAGCCCCAGCATTTT CASSQTRSPNQPQHF
few TRBD2 TRBJ2-1 TRBV28 TGTGCCAGCAGTTTCCCACGTCCCGGGAGGGCGTTCTTC CASSFPRPGRAFF
. . TRBJ1-2 TRBV30 TGTGCCTGGAGCAGTATCTATGGCTACACCTTC CAWSSIYGYTF